The present TCR beta chain was sequenced within a study of regulatory T cells in long-lasting Graves disease. General observations from the study: Persistent cases favored TRBV28, TRBJ1-2 and TRBJ2-5.

At least ten counts were recorded for this clonotype. The target antigen is unknown. Time point denoted: newly diagnosed GD, antithyroid drugs for less than 3 months. Extracted RNA from PBMCs served as the source of the TCR library. Relying on iRepertoire HTBI primers and Arm-PCR of CDR3 regions, the team built TCR beta libraries. TCRdb independently ran MiXCR on the multiplex PCR reads; one entry per CDR3 protein. The profile shows hundreds of thousands of distinct CDR3 sequences, 16% of them singletons. Germline V CDR1 and CDR2: MNHEY, SVGEGT. The germline V and J ends were trimmed by 5 bases and 5 bases, with 19 bases remaining between them. The CDR3 is made up of 15 amino acids. A further study also used this sample, focusing on T cells in Graves' hyperthyroidism and ophthalmopathy. That work states: Absent ophthalmopathy progression within 18 months defined stable Graves' hyperthyroidism. Uncontrolled infection, other autoimmune disease, pregnancy or lactation barred patients from enrollment. The TCR CDR3 first-round RT-PCR relied on the HTBI primer set.

This TCR derives from a young woman with Graves disease. The chain employs TRBV6-2 or TRBV6-3 and TRBJ2-7; D could derive from TRBD1 or TRBD2 (5 bases each). The sequencing here drew on peripheral blood mononuclear cells (PBMCs), taken at new diagnosis, from a patient treated with antithyroid drugs. The CDR3 region has the DNA TGTGCCAGCAGTGAGCCGGGACGGCCTGGGGACGAGCAGTACTTC. Translation gives CASSEPGRPGDEQYF.